This record looks at one T cell receptor beta chain sequence and its context. V was clipped by 11 bases and J by 3 bases, with 13 bases between them. The germline gives CDR1 SNHLY, CDR2 FYNNEI. The length of the CDR3 is 12 residues. The record originates from a study of control samples from healthy donors and cancer patients. This table comes from immunoSEQ multiplex PCR, and its TCRdb copy is limited to in-frame clones, with some not included. The sample carries some 100,000 clones, about nine tenths recorded once. Material: blood. The chain has TRBV2 and TRBJ1-1; D unresolved. The sequence was collected from a human donor in good health. The donor label of this sample is uncertain. The CDR3 is CAGTTWDTEAFF. The CDR3 DNA reads TGTGCCGGCACAACATGGGACACTGAAGCTTTCTTT.